Listed here are 10 T cell receptor beta chains from one sample, sequenced in a study of blood T cell repertoires in COVID-19. Here immunoSEQ multiplex PCR was the method, and the copy in TCRdb shows in-frame clones only, minus some. The profile shows 140,000 to 150,000 clones, 88% of them singletons. The specimen sequenced was PBMCs or T cells enriched from blood (not recorded which). The source is a woman in her 30s with acute COVID-19.

The CDR3 region is CASSLGGYGNTIYF. The CDR3 DNA is TGTGCCAGCAGCTTGGGCGGGTATGGAAACACCATATATTTT. This sequence joins TRBV5-8 and TRBJ1-3; unclear D gene. Germline CDR1 SGHTS, CDR2 YDEGEE. This CDR3 has 14 amino acids. V gave up 0 bases and J gave up 3 bases, with 7 bases separating them.

The chain recombines TRBV7-2 with TRBJ2-7; 9 nucleotides align to TRBD2. Germline V gene lookup returns CDR1 SGHTA and CDR2 FQGNSA. Trimming at V came to 5 bases and at J to 12 bases, leaving 11 bases not matched to a gene. This CDR3 has 13 residues. CDR3 sequence: CASSTDIAGEVYF. CDR3 bases: TGTGCCAGCAGCACAGACATAGCGGGAGAGGTGTACTTC.

This sequence joins TRBV7-2 and TRBJ1-5; the D gene is possibly TRBD1 (5 bases). V dropped 3 bases and J dropped 1 base, with 13 bases sitting between them. Germline V gene lookup returns CDR1 SGHTA and CDR2 FQGNSA. The CDR3 is made up of 16 amino acids. The CDR3 bases are TGTGCCAGCAGCTTCCAGGGTGGATCAAGCAATCAGCCCCAGCATTTT. Residues: CASSFQGGSSNQPQHF.

The CDR3 here is CASSLFTEEAFF. The CDR3 DNA reads as TGTGCCAGCAGCTTGTTCACAGAGGAAGCTTTCTTT. The V and J genes are TRBV5-6 and TRBJ1-1; no firm D call. Looked up from germline, CDR1 is SGHDT and CDR2 is YYEEEE. V dropped 1 base and J dropped 8 bases, with 9 bases sitting between them. The CDR3 has 12 residues.

The chain links TRBV7-8 to TRBJ1-5, with D perhaps TRBD1 (6 bases). This CDR3 is built from 15 residues. Germline V gene sequence: CDR1 SGHVS, CDR2 FQNEAQ. The V and J ends lost 5 bases and 5 bases respectively, with 16 bases between them. Here the CDR3 reads CASSAQQGDDQPQHF. The CDR3 region has the DNA TGTGCCAGCAGCGCGCAACAGGGAGATGATCAGCCCCAGCATTTT.

This rearrangement joins TRBV30 to TRBJ1-3; 8 nucleotides line up with TRBD1. J gave up 1 base and V 0 bases, and 17 bases lay outside the gene matches. The CDR3 loop spans 20 amino acids. Germline V gene sequence: CDR1 GTSNPN, CDR2 SVGIG (reference sequence). The CDR3 region has the DNA TGTGCCTGGAGTGTATACCGGACAGGGACGTCTAGGTGGTCTGGAAACACCATATATTTT. This gives the protein CAWSVYRTGTSRWSGNTIYF.

This chain's CDR3 is CASSFPGTGAHEQYF. The CDR3 nucleotides are TGTGCCAGCAGCTTCCCCGGGACAGGGGCCCACGAGCAGTACTTC. The chain has TRBV5-4 and TRBJ2-7; 10 bases agree with TRBD1. CDR1 is SGHNT, CDR2 YYREEE, per germline (reference sequence). Trimming at V came to 2 bases and at J to 5 bases, leaving 7 bases not matched to a gene. The CDR3 covers 15 residues.

V and J are TRBV20-1 and TRBJ2-5; TRBD1 agrees at 9 bases. V was pared by 3 bases and J by 4 bases, with 6 bases of the junction left unmatched. CDR1 and CDR2 from the germline V gene are DFQATT and SNEGSKA (reference sequence). The CDR3 extends over 14 amino acids. The CDR3 here is CSASGDRVGETQYF. The CDR3 DNA reads as TGCAGTGCTAGTGGGGACAGGGTCGGAGAGACCCAGTACTTC.

This clone has a single count. V is TRBV4-1 and J is TRBJ2-3, with TRBD1 matching over 10 bases. Germline CDR1 MGHRA, CDR2 YSYEKL. The V and J ends lost 1 base and 2 bases, in that order; junction bases with no gene match: 3. The CDR3 covers 16 residues. DNA for the CDR3: TGCGCCAGCAGCCAAGCGGACAGGGGGAACACAGATACGCAGTATTTT. Translating gives CASSQADRGNTDTQYF.

This chain joins TRBV28 and TRBJ2-6, with a weak D call TRBD2 (5 bases). Trimming shortened V by 1 base and J by 0 bases, and 13 bases separated the two germline ends. Germline V lookup: CDR1 MDHEN, CDR2 SYDVKM. The CDR3 consists of 18 residues. The CDR3 region is CASSLSGGGVSGANVLTF. CDR3 sequence (DNA): TGTGCCAGCAGTTTATCCGGCGGAGGAGTCTCTGGGGCCAACGTCCTGACTTTC.